The 17 T cell receptor beta chains in this list originate from one sample, sequenced in a study of long-term antiretroviral therapy in people with HIV. At the survey level, the v3.0 immunoSEQ assay was run. Using immunoSEQ multiplex PCR, the repertoire was profiled, and TCRdb retains in-frame clones only, with some absent. The sample shows 20,000 to 25,000 clones, approximately 80% of them seen only once. The material was unsorted PBMCs, obtained 1.2 years after starting antiretroviral therapy. Receptors originate from a woman in her thirties or forties with HIV.

The rearrangement links TRBV14 to TRBJ2-2; D is unclear. Trimming cost V 1 base and J 4 bases, with 13 bases left between them. The germline gives CDR1 SGHDN, CDR2 FVKESK. The CDR3 consists of 16 residues. The CDR3 region is CASSQVGKFFTGELFF. The CDR3 DNA reads TGTGCCAGCAGCCAAGTAGGCAAGTTTTTCACCGGGGAGCTGTTTTTT.

V is TRBV4-1 and J is TRBJ2-3; 9 bases fit TRBD2. V trimming: 0 bases; J trimming: 4 bases; junction bases outside the gene matches: 11. Germline CDR1 and CDR2: MGHRA and YSYEKL. The length of the CDR3 is 18 residues. In nucleotides, the CDR3 is TGCGCCAGCAGCCAAGAAGAGGTCGGCGGGAGGGGAGCAGATACGCAGTATTTT. This sequence encodes CASSQEEVGGRGADTQYF.

This clone was detected only a few times. The V and J genes are TRBV27 and TRBJ2-7; maybe TRBD1 (6 bases). CDR1 MNHEY and CDR2 SMNVEV come from the germline V gene (reference sequence). The CDR3 contains 13 residues. The V and J ends lost 4 bases and 5 bases respectively, with 12 bases between them. This CDR3 reads CASSWTVRDEQYF. Written as DNA, the CDR3 is TGTGCCAGCAGTTGGACAGTCCGGGACGAGCAGTACTTC.

The rearrangement joins TRBV30 to TRBJ2-3; D gene ambiguous. Trimming took off 2 bases at V and 0 bases at J, with 6 bases between the two ends. The CDR3 has 13 amino acids. In germline, CDR1 is GTSNPN, CDR2 SVGIG (reference sequence). The CDR3 DNA is TGTGCCTGGAGTTTGAGTAGCACAGATACGCAGTATTTT. It encodes CAWSLSSTDTQYF.

J is TRBJ2-7 and V is TRBV28; D ambiguous. In germline, CDR1 is MDHEN, CDR2 SYDVKM. CDR3 length: 10 amino acids. V dropped 8 bases and J dropped 3 bases, with 5 bases sitting between them. The CDR3 region has the DNA TGTGCCAGCGCGCGCTACGAGCAGTACTTC. As protein: CASARYEQYF.

V usage is TRBV25-1 and J usage is TRBJ1-2; D remains ambiguous. Trimming pared 2 bases from V and 6 bases from J, leaving 10 bases between. Looked up from germline, CDR1 is MGHDK and CDR2 is SYGVNS. The CDR3 spans 13 residues. The CDR3 loop reads CASSEGVGHGYTF. The CDR3, as DNA: TGTGCCAGCAGTGAAGGAGTGGGCCATGGCTACACCTTC.

The chain employs TRBV5-1 and TRBJ1-1; D gene ambiguous. The CDR3 has 12 amino acids. Trimming shortened V by 0 bases and J by 10 bases, and 10 bases separated the two germline ends. Germline-derived CDR1 and CDR2 are SGHRS and YFSETQ. The CDR3 nucleotides read TGCGCCAGCAGCTTGGGGGCCGGGGTAGCTTTCTTT. It is translated as CASSLGAGVAFF.

This chain uses TRBV7-9 with TRBJ2-7, with D possibly matching TRBD2 (6 bases). CDR1 is SEHNR and CDR2 is FQNEAQ in the germline V gene (reference sequence). The length of the CDR3 is 14 residues. Trimming removed 4 bases from V and 6 bases from J, with 16 bases in between. CDR3 in amino acids: CASSWGSLRGEQYF. For the CDR3, the DNA is TGTGCCAGCAGCTGGGGCTCGTTGCGGGGCGAGCAGTACTTC.

The chain carries TRBV5-1 and TRBJ2-5; 11 bases match TRBD2. The length of the CDR3 is 16 residues. CDR1 is SGHRS and CDR2 is YFSETQ in the germline V gene. V was clipped by 4 bases and J by 2 bases; unmatched bases: 7. The chain's CDR3 is CASSPGLAGLQETQYF. The CDR3 bases are TGCGCCAGCAGCCCTGGACTAGCGGGTCTACAAGAGACCCAGTACTTC.

The rearrangement uses TRBV5-1 and TRBJ2-7; 10 bases are a match to TRBD2. J lost 5 bases, V lost 4 bases, and 12 bases had no gene match. Per the germline V gene, CDR1 is SGHRS and CDR2 is YFSETQ. The CDR3 spans 16 residues. Written as DNA, the CDR3 is TGCGCCAGCAGCGGAACGATAGCGGGAGGTGGAGACGAGCAGTACTTC. Translated: CASSGTIAGGGDEQYF.

This sequence joins TRBV12-5 and TRBJ1-2; D call uncertain. Germline-derived CDR1 and CDR2 are LGHNT and FRNRAP. V lost 7 bases and J lost 5, with 11 bases in between. The length of the CDR3 is 12 residues. The CDR3 is CASDGTEYGYTF. DNA for the CDR3: TGTGCTAGTGACGGAACAGAGTATGGCTACACCTTC.

This rearrangement joins TRBV6-1 to TRBJ2-2; D is undetermined. The CDR3 consists of 13 residues. Trimming left V 9 bases short and J 6 bases short, with 14 bases between. CDR1 is MNHNS, CDR2 SASEGT, per germline. The CDR3 loop is CASSPFLAGELFF. For the CDR3, the DNA is TGTGCCAGTAGCCCTTTCCTAGCCGGGGAGCTGTTTTTT.

The V and J genes are TRBV29-1 and TRBJ2-1; 9 nucleotides align to TRBD2. This CDR3 comprises 13 residues. The V and J ends lost 3 bases and 8 bases, in that order; junction bases with no gene match: 5. CDR1 and CDR2 from the germline V gene are SQVTM and ANQGSEA. The CDR3 DNA reads TGCAGCGTTGAGGCGGGAGGGGGGGATGAGCAGTTCTTC. It specifies CSVEAGGGDEQFF.

The chain recombines TRBV7-2 with TRBJ2-5; the D gene is possibly TRBD1 (5 bases). Germline CDR1 and CDR2: SGHTA and FQGNSA. The CDR3 runs 14 residues. V lost 4 bases and J 4 bases, leaving 13 bases between the germline ends. The CDR3 DNA sequence: TGTGCCAGCAGCTCGAGGACATTCCCAGAGACCCAGTACTTC. This codes for CASSSRTFPETQYF. The full variable domain, in which reference TRBV7-2 and TRBJ2-5 provide the parts outside the CDR3, is GAGVSQSPSNKVTEKGKDVELRCDPISGHTALYWYRQSLGQGLEFLIYFQGNSAPDKSGLPSDRFSAERTGGSVSTLTIQRTQQEDSAVYLCASSSRTFPETQYFGPGTRLLVL.

This chain connects TRBV7-9 to TRBJ2-3; a possible D gene is TRBD1 (9 bases). The CDR3 sequence is 17 residues long. Trimming removed 5 bases at V and 2 bases at J, with 20 bases between. The germline V gene has CDR1 SEHNR and CDR2 FQNEAQ (reference sequence). The CDR3 DNA sequence: TGTGCCAGCAGCCTTAGCGGGACAGGGCAAATCACAGATACGCAGTATTTT. Translated, it gives CASSLSGTGQITDTQYF.

On this clone itself: The germline gene is not matched at one end of the junction; a read error may be the cause. J is TRBJ2-1 and V is TRBV7-7; no clear D. The germline V gene has CDR1 SSHAT and CDR2 FNYEAQ (reference sequence). This CDR3 contains 15 residues. The CDR3 here is CASSLSVLSYNEQFF. CDR3 DNA sequence: TGTGCTAGCAGCCTCAGCGTCCTCTCCTACAATGAGCAGTTCTTC.

The V call is TRBV29-1, the J call TRBJ1-1, with D unresolved. The CDR3 covers 12 residues. CDR1 is SQVTM and CDR2 is ANQGSEA in the germline V gene. V gave up 1 base and J gave up 3 bases, with 6 bases separating them. The CDR3 region is CSVEGWDTEAFF. DNA for the CDR3: TGCAGCGTTGAAGGGTGGGACACTGAAGCTTTCTTT.